This paragraph covers one T cell receptor beta chain sequence. Its antigen is undetermined. The record originates from a study of T cell responses to AZD1222 COVID-19 vaccine. The protocol was immunoSEQ multiplex PCR, while the TCRdb copy is restricted to in-frame clones and leaves out a portion. Of 150,000 to 200,000 clones listed, approximately 90% are singletons. V was cut by 5 bases and J by 4 bases, with 12 bases left in between. CDR3 length equals 13 residues. The germline V gene encodes CDR1 SGDLS and CDR2 YYNGEE. Findings and limits, study-wide: Baseline testing showed seropositivity in only 5 or 6 AZD1222 recipients. Reportedly, close to half of spike-specific TCRs are directed against unmutated variant regions. The sample set comprised mostly white British donors with more females, and clonal diversity was possibly underestimated.

The chain is built from TRBV9 and TRBJ1-2; D is unresolved. The source is an adult in good health. The sample was peripheral blood, taken on day 0 of AZD1222 vaccination. CDR3 sequence: CASSLEDGYGYTF. The CDR3, as DNA: TGTGCCAGCAGTCTTGAGGACGGCTATGGCTACACCTTC.